This note documents a single T cell receptor (beta chain) sequence. Its cognate antigen is unknown. This sample was taken from a study of cytomegalovirus exposure and HLA in healthy donors. Study observations and caveats: In vitro assays verified that three CMV-associated chains recognized CMV antigens specifically. Relative to the approximately 660-donor mean, N-insertions were reportedly fewer in an Asian-associated ancestry cluster in a later analysis. From TCR beta sequences, most subjects' HLA-A and HLA-B alleles were reportedly predicted accurately.

The CDR3 totals 14 residues. Trimming removed 6 bases from V and 8 bases from J; junction bases left unmatched: 12. Germline loops: CDR1 LNHDA, CDR2 SQIVND (reference sequence). PCR employed 60 Vbeta and 13 Jbeta primers. Method: immunoSEQ multiplex PCR; TCRdb's copy keeps in-frame clones and lacks some. The repertoire has about 180,000 clones, about four fifths of them found once; the top ten carry 1%. The chain combines TRBV19 with TRBJ1-2; TRBD1 aligns across 7 bases. The clonotype comes from a woman between 50 and 59 years old in good health and CMV-seropositive. The sequenced sample consisted of PBMCs. CDR3 amino acids: CASSRQIQGVGYTF. The CDR3 coding sequence is TGTGCCAGTAGCAGACAGATTCAGGGGGTAGGCTACACCTTC.